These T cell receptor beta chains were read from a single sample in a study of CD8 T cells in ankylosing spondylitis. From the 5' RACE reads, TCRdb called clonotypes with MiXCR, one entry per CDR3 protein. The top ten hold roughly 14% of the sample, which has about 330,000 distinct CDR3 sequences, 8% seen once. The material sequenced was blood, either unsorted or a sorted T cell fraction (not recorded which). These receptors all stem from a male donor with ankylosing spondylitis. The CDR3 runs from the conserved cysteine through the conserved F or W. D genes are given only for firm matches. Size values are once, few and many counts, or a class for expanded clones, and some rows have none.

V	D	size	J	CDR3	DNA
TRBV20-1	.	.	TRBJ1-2	CSARYYVGVHGGYTF	TGCAGTGCTAGATACTACGTGGGCGTTCACGGTGGCTACACCTTC
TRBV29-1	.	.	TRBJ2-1	CSVETGRSNEQFF	TGCAGCGTTGAGACGGGAAGGAGTAATGAGCAGTTCTTC
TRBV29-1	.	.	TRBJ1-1	CSVDSPPGNTEAFF	TGCAGCGTTGATTCTCCACCTGGGAACACTGAAGCTTTCTTT
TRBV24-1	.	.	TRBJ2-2	CATQGRGGKLFF	TGTGCCACCCAAGGGAGGGGGGGCAAGCTGTTTTTT
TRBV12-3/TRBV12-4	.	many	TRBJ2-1	CASSLVSAGEQFF	TGTGCCAGCAGTTTAGTATCCGCAGGTGAGCAGTTCTTC
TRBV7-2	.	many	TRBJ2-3	CASSLAPLADTQYF	TGTGCCAGCAGCTTAGCCCCTTTAGCTGATACGCAGTATTTT
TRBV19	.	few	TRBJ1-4	CASSIDGSGTAEKLFF	TGTGCCAGTAGTATAGATGGCTCAGGGACCGCTGAAAAACTGTTTTTT
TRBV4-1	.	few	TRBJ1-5	CASSPPSESSASNQPQHF	TGCGCCAGCAGCCCACCCTCCGAGTCCTCGGCGAGCAATCAGCCCCAGCATTTT
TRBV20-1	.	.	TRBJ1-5	CSAEGQGRGNQPQHF	TGCAGTGCGGAGGGCCAGGGCCGAGGGAATCAGCCCCAGCATTTT
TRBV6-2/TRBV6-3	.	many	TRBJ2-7	CASSYQGQGIYEQYF	TGTGCCAGCAGTTACCAGGGTCAAGGCATCTACGAGCAGTACTTC
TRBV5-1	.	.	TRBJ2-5	CASSLGGATTKETQYF	TGCGCCAGCAGCTTGGGCGGCGCCACCACGAAAGAGACCCAGTACTTC
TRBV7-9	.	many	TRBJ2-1	CASSFNTGGEQFF	TGTGCCAGCAGCTTCAACACCGGTGGTGAGCAGTTCTTC
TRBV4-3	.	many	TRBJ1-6	CASSQESIGQGRANSPLHF	TGCGCCAGCAGCCAAGAATCAATCGGGCAGGGTAGAGCTAATTCACCCCTCCACTTT
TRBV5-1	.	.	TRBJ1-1	CASSLGTGSGNTEAFF	TGCGCCAGCAGCTTGGGGACTGGATCGGGGAACACTGAAGCTTTCTTT
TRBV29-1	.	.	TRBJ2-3	CSVEFSPDTQYF	TGCAGCGTTGAATTCAGCCCAGATACGCAGTATTTT
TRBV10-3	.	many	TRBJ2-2	CAISGSGSNTGELFF	TGTGCCATCAGTGGATCAGGTTCGAACACCGGGGAGCTGTTTTTT
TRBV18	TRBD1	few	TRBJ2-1	CASRRDRGSYNEQFF	TGTGCCAGCCGACGGGACAGGGGGTCCTACAATGAGCAGTTCTTC
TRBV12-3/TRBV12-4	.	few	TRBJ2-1	CASSFGPQGHEQFF	TGTGCCAGCAGTTTTGGACCCCAGGGGCATGAGCAGTTCTTC
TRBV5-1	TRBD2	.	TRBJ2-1	CASSLEALAGVVNEQFF	TGCGCCAGCAGCCTCGAAGCGCTAGCGGGAGTAGTCAATGAGCAGTTCTTC
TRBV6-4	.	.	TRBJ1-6	CASSDGGNSPLHF	TGTGCCAGCAGTGACGGGGGGAATTCACCCCTCCACTTT
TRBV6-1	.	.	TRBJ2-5	CASNGVWLETQYF	TGTGCCAGCAATGGAGTATGGTTGGAGACCCAGTACTTC
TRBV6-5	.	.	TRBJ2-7	CASSYSRAVGEQYF	TGTGCCAGCAGTTACTCCAGGGCCGTGGGGGAGCAGTACTTC
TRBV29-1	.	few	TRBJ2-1	CSVLSGIRDNEQFF	TGCAGCGTCCTCTCAGGGATTCGAGACAATGAGCAGTTCTTC
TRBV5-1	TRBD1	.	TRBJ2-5	CASSLASGTGVHETQYF	TGCGCCAGCAGCTTGGCCTCCGGGACAGGGGTCCATGAGACCCAGTACTTC
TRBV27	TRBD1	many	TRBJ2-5	CASSLRTGVETQYF	TGTGCCAGCAGTCTCAGGACAGGGGTAGAGACCCAGTACTTC
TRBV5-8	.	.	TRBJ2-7	CASSSGSLYEQYF	TGTGCCAGCAGCTCCGGAAGCCTCTACGAGCAGTACTTC
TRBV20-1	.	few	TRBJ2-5	CSAWGAPVVRTQYF	TGCAGTGCCTGGGGGGCGCCCGTGGTCCGAACCCAGTACTTC
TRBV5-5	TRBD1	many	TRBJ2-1	CASSLGDSNEQFF	TGTGCCAGCAGCTTGGGGGACAGCAATGAGCAGTTCTTC
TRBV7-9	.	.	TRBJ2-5	CASSPPPRGPRETQYF	TGTGCCAGCAGCCCACCGCCCAGGGGCCCCCGGGAGACCCAGTACTTC
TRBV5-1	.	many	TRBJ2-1	CASSLTGSSYNEQFF	TGCGCCAGCAGCTTAACAGGGTCCTCCTACAATGAGCAGTTCTTC
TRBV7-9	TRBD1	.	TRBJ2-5	CASSLGDRDRETQYF	TGTGCCAGCAGCTTAGGGGACAGGGATCGGGAGACCCAGTACTTC
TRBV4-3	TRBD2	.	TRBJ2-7	CASSQDTSGSYEQYF	TGCGCCAGCAGCCAAGATACTAGCGGCTCCTACGAGCAGTACTTC
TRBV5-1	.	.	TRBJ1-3	CASSLGPAGANTIYF	TGCGCCAGCAGCTTAGGACCCGCGGGGGCAAACACCATATATTTT
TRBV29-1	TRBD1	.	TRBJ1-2	CSVEETGTGVGYTF	TGCAGCGTTGAGGAAACCGGGACAGGCGTCGGCTACACCTTC
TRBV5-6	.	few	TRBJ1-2	CASSLDPQGGGYTF	TGTGCCAGCAGCTTGGATCCACAGGGAGGTGGCTACACCTTC
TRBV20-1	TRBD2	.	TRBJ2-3	CSARAYSGNPDTQYF	TGCAGTGCGAGGGCTTATAGCGGGAACCCAGATACGCAGTATTTT
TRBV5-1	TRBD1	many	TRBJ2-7	CASSRTGGNEQYF	TGCGCCAGCAGCCGGACAGGCGGAAACGAGCAGTACTTC
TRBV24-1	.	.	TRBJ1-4	CATSPGTTQGNEKLFF	TGTGCCACCAGCCCCGGTACCACTCAGGGAAATGAAAAACTGTTTTTT
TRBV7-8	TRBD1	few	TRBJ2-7	CASRTRQGLGSYEQYF	TGTGCCAGCAGAACGAGACAGGGTCTTGGCTCCTACGAGCAGTACTTC
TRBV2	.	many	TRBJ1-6	CASVREYNSPLHF	TGTGCCAGCGTCCGGGAGTATAATTCACCCCTCCACTTT
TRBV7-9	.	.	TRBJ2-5	CASSLQVETQYF	TGCGCCAGCAGCTTGCAAGTGGAGACCCAGTACTTC
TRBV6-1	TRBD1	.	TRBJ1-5	CASRGDRNQPQHF	TGTGCCAGCAGGGGGGACAGGAATCAGCCCCAGCATTTT
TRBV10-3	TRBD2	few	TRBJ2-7	CAISDGSSGPSYEQYF	TGTGCCATCAGTGATGGGTCTAGCGGGCCCTCCTACGAGCAGTACTTC
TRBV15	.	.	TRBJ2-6	CATSGSKSDSPPGGANVLTF	TGTGCCACCAGCGGATCGAAGTCGGACAGCCCTCCGGGAGGGGCCAACGTCCTGACTTTC
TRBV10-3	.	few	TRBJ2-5	CAISEMGPQETQYF	TGTGCCATCAGTGAGATGGGGCCCCAAGAGACCCAGTACTTC
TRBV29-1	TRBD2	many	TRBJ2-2	CSVVEPSGSIGELFF	TGCAGCGTGGTTGAGCCTAGCGGGAGTATCGGGGAGCTGTTTTTT
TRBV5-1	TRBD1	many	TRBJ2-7	CASSTAGTGNHEQYF	TGCGCCAGCAGCACGGCCGGGACAGGGAACCACGAGCAGTACTTC
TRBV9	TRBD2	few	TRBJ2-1	CASSVIGTSVNEQFF	TGTGCCAGCAGCGTGATAGGGACTAGCGTCAATGAGCAGTTCTTC
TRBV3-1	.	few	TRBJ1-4	CASSQERGTEKLFF	TGTGCCAGCAGCCAAGAGCGGGGGACTGAAAAACTGTTTTTT
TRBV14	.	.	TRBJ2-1	CASSTTTSGEVEQFF	TGTGCCAGCAGCACGACTACCTCGGGAGAAGTTGAGCAGTTCTTC
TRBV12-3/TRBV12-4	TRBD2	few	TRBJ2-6	CASRLAGGGGANVLTF	TGTGCCAGCAGGCTAGCGGGAGGAGGTGGGGCCAACGTCCTGACTTTC
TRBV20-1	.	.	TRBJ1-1	CSARFDRYTEAFF	TGCAGTGCTAGGTTCGACAGATACACTGAAGCTTTCTTT
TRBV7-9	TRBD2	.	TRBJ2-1	CASPAATSGRAVDEQFF	TGTGCCAGCCCCGCAGCGACTAGCGGGAGGGCCGTAGATGAGCAGTTCTTC
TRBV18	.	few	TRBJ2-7	CASSQVRMGEQYF	TGTGCCAGCTCACAGGTTCGGATGGGCGAGCAGTACTTC
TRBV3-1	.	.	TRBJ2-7	CASSPLGPSYEQYF	TGTGCCAGCAGCCCGCTGGGCCCCAGCTACGAGCAGTACTTC
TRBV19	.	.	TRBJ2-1	CASRTSYNEQFF	TGTGCCAGTAGAACCAGCTACAATGAGCAGTTCTTC
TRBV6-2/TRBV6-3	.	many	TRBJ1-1	CASSYAGAQRNTEAFF	TGTGCCAGCAGTTACGCGGGGGCCCAACGGAACACTGAAGCTTTCTTT
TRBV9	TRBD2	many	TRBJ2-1	CASSVASGSGYEQFF	TGTGCCAGCAGCGTAGCTAGCGGGAGTGGGTATGAGCAGTTCTTC